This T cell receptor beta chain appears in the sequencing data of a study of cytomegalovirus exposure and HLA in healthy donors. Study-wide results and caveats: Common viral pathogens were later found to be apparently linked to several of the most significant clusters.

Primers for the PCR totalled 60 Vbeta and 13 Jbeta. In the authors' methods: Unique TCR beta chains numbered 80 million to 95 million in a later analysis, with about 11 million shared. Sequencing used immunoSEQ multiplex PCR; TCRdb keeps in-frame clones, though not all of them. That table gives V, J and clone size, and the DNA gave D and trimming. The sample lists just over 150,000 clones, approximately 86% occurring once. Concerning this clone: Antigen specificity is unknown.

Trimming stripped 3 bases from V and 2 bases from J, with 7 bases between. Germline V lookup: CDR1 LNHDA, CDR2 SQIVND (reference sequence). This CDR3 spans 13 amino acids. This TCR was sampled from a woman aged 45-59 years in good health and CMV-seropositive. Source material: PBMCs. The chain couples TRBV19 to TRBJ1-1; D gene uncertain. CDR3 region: CASSITENTEAFF. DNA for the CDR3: TGTGCCAGTAGTATTACAGAAAACACTGAAGCTTTCTTT.